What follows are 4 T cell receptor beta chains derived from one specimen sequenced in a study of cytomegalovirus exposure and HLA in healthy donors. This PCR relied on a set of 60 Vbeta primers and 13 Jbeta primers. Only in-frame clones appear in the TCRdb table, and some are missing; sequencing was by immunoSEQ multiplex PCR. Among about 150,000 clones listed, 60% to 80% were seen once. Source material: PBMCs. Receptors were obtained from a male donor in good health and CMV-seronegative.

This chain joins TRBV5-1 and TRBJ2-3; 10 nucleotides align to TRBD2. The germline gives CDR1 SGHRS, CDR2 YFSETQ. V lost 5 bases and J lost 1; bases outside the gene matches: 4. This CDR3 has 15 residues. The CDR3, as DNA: TGCGCCAGCAGACCCGGGACTAGCGGCACAGATACGCAGTATTTT. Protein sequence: CASRPGTSGTDTQYF. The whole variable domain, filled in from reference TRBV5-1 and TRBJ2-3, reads KAGVTQTPRYLIKTRGQQVTLSCSPISGHRSVSWYQQTPGQGLQFLFEYFSETQRNKGNFPGRFSGRQFSNSRSEMNVSTLELGDSALYLCASRPGTSGTDTQYFGPGTRLTVL.

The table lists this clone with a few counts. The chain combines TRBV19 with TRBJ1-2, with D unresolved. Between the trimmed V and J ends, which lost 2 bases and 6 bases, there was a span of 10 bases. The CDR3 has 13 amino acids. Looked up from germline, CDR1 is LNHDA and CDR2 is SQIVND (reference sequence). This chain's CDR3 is CASSISLTNGYTF. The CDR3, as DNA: TGTGCCAGTAGTATAAGCCTGACAAATGGCTACACCTTC.

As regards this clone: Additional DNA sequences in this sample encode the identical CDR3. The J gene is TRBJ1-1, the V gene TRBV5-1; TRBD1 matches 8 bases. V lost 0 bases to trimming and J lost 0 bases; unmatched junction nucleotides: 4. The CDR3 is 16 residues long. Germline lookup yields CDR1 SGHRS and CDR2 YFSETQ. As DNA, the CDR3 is TGCGCCAGCAGCTTGGGCGGACAGGGCTTGAACACTGAAGCTTTCTTT. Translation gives CASSLGGQGLNTEAFF.

CDR3 region: CASIALAGNQETQYF. CDR3 DNA sequence: TGTGCTAGTATAGCACTAGCGGGGAACCAAGAGACCCAGTACTTC. The chain employs TRBV12-5 and TRBJ2-5; 10 bases match TRBD2. The CDR3 runs to 15 residues. Unmatched junction bases numbered 6, after V lost 8 bases and J lost 0 bases. Germline CDR1 and CDR2: LGHNT and FRNRAP.